Following are 31 T cell receptor beta chains from one sample sequenced in a study of cytomegalovirus exposure and HLA in healthy donors. 13 Jbeta primers and 60 Vbeta primers were used for the PCR. Data came from immunoSEQ multiplex PCR; TCRdb stores just in-frame clones and leaves some out. The sample consists of about 180,000 clones, roughly 76% of them appearing once. The material sequenced was PBMCs. These receptors originate from a woman younger than 30 in good health and CMV-seropositive.

The rearrangement links TRBV28 to TRBJ2-1; TRBD1 matches at 10 bases. The CDR3 spans 16 residues. The junction had 7 bases not matched to a gene; V was cut back by 5 bases and J by 3 bases. CDR1 MDHEN and CDR2 SYDVKM come from the germline V gene. The CDR3 loop reads CASSQPGQGRYNEQFF. In nucleotides, the CDR3 is TGTGCCAGCAGTCAACCGGGACAGGGGCGCTACAATGAGCAGTTCTTC.

V usage is TRBV10-3 and J usage is TRBJ2-2, with TRBD1 identical over 8 bases. The CDR3 contains 16 residues. Germline assignment: CDR1 ENHRY and CDR2 SYGVKD. Trimming cost V 4 bases and J 4 bases; bases outside gene matches: 8. This chain's CDR3 is CAISVPGQAGTGELFF. The CDR3, as DNA: TGTGCCATCAGTGTACCGGGACAGGCGGGCACCGGGGAGCTGTTTTTT.

The chain employs TRBV5-1 and TRBJ2-1, with a possible D match to TRBD1 (6 bases). V gave up 4 bases and J gave up 10 bases, with 21 bases separating them. CDR1 is SGHRS, CDR2 YFSETQ, per germline. This CDR3 region has 15 residues. CDR3 coding DNA: TGCGCCAGCAGCCTCCTGGACAGTGGAGTGGGGGAGCAGTTCTTC. Its translation: CASSLLDSGVGEQFF. The whole variable domain, filled in from reference TRBV5-1 and TRBJ2-1, reads KAGVTQTPRYLIKTRGQQVTLSCSPISGHRSVSWYQQTPGQGLQFLFEYFSETQRNKGNFPGRFSGRQFSNSRSEMNVSTLELGDSALYLCASSLLDSGVGEQFFGPGTRLTVL.

The CDR3 sequence: CASSQETGGEDTIYF. CDR3 nucleotide sequence: TGCGCCAGCAGCCAAGAAACAGGGGGCGAGGACACCATATATTTT. J is TRBJ1-3 and V is TRBV4-3, with TRBD1 identical over 9 bases. Germline V lookup: CDR1 LGHNA, CDR2 YSLEER. The CDR3 contains 15 residues. J was trimmed by 8 bases and V by 0 bases; bases with no gene match: 5.

V and J are TRBV5-6 and TRBJ2-1, with 11 bases lining up with TRBD2. The germline gives CDR1 SGHDT, CDR2 YYEEEE. There are 15 residues in the CDR3. The ends lost 3 bases at V and 4 bases at J; junction bases unmatched: 3. The CDR3 nucleotides are TGTGCCAGCAGCTGGGGGACTAGCGGTTACAATGAGCAGTTCTTC. Translated, it gives CASSWGTSGYNEQFF.

This rearrangement joins TRBV4-1 to TRBJ2-1, with D possibly matching TRBD1 (5 bases). There are 18 residues in the CDR3. Germline lookup yields CDR1 MGHRA and CDR2 YSYEKL. V lost 1 base and J lost 0, with 16 bases in between. The CDR3 bases are TGCGCCAGCAGCCAAGTGCCGCAGGGTGTCGGCTCCTACAATGAGCAGTTCTTC. Translation: CASSQVPQGVGSYNEQFF.

This clone has more than one count but fewer than ten. This chain connects TRBV7-9 to TRBJ2-5; 8 bases are shared with TRBD2. The germline CDR1 and CDR2 sequences are SEHNR and FQNEAQ (reference sequence). V was pared by 5 bases and J by 4 bases, with 9 bases of the junction left unmatched. The CDR3 length is 15 residues. The CDR3: CASSPREGIGETQYF. DNA for the CDR3: TGTGCCAGCAGCCCTCGGGAGGGAATTGGAGAGACCCAGTACTTC.

The V call is TRBV7-2, the J call TRBJ2-3; D not resolved. Germline lookup yields CDR1 SGHTA and CDR2 FQGNSA. The CDR3 is 16 residues long. V was pared by 1 base and J by 5 bases, with 16 bases between. The CDR3, as DNA: TGTGCCAGCAGCTTAGACCCAGGCTGGGCGAGAGATACGCAGTATTTT. Protein product: CASSLDPGWARDTQYF.

The chain couples TRBV18 to TRBJ2-5; the match to TRBD2 covers 11 bases. The V gene's germline CDR1 is KGHSH and CDR2 LQKENI. V lost 2 bases to trimming and J lost 5 bases; unmatched junction nucleotides: 7. The CDR3 sequence is 16 residues long. The CDR3 sequence is CASSPRLAGFFETQYF. The DNA for the CDR3 is TGTGCCAGCTCACCAAGACTAGCGGGGTTCTTTGAGACCCAGTACTTC.

CDR3 sequence: CASSPRTSGGKDTGELFF. The CDR3 bases are TGTGCCAGCAGCCCCCGGACTAGCGGGGGGAAGGACACCGGGGAGCTGTTTTTT. V gene TRBV7-8 combines with J gene TRBJ2-2; 14 nucleotides line up with TRBD2. Trimming at V came to 5 bases and at J to 3 bases, leaving 8 bases not matched to a gene. Germline CDR1 reads SGHVS; CDR2 reads FQNEAQ. The CDR3 loop spans 18 amino acids.

This chain joins TRBV4-1 and TRBJ2-7; possible D gene TRBD2, 5 bases. Looked up from germline, CDR1 is MGHRA and CDR2 is YSYEKL. The CDR3 contains 15 residues. V lost 0 bases, J lost 4 bases, and 13 bases lay in between. CDR3 sequence: CASSQDQASWYEQYF. DNA for the CDR3: TGCGCCAGCAGCCAAGATCAGGCTAGCTGGTACGAGCAGTACTTC.

The CDR3 is CASSYQAGGSYNEQFF. In DNA, the CDR3 is TGTGCCAGCAGTTACCAAGCGGGGGGATCCTACAATGAGCAGTTCTTC. The chain combines TRBV6-5 with TRBJ2-1; 9 bases are shared with TRBD2. V trimming: 2 bases; J trimming: 1 base; junction bases outside the gene matches: 3. Germline V gene data show CDR1 as MNHEY and CDR2 as SVGAGI. This CDR3 region has 16 residues.

The CDR3 loop is CASSRGQGQPQHF. CDR3 nucleotides: TGTGCCAGCAGCCGGGGACAGGGCCAGCCCCAGCATTTT. V is TRBV7-2 and J is TRBJ1-5; 9 bases line up with TRBD1. The trim removed 5 bases at V and 7 bases at J, leaving 3 bases unmatched. CDR1 and CDR2 from the germline V gene are SGHTA and FQGNSA. The CDR3 extends over 13 amino acids.

The chain uses TRBV30 and TRBJ1-5; 9 nucleotides align to TRBD1. Losses at the gene ends were 3 bases for V and 4 bases for J; bases not matched to a gene: 10. Germline V gene data show CDR1 as GTSNPN and CDR2 as SVGIG (reference sequence). This CDR3 has 16 residues. The DNA for the CDR3 is TGTGCCTGGAGGCCGACAGGGGGTGAATTAAATCAGCCCCAGCATTTT. As protein: CAWRPTGGELNQPQHF.

This sequence joins TRBV5-1 and TRBJ2-5; TRBD1 agrees at 9 bases. V lost 2 bases to trimming and J lost 3 bases; unmatched junction nucleotides: 5. Per germline, CDR1 SGHRS and CDR2 YFSETQ. The CDR3 length is 15 residues. CDR3 DNA: TGCGCCAGCAGCTTAAACAGGGGGCCGGAAGAGACCCAGTACTTC. Translating gives CASSLNRGPEETQYF.

This chain joins TRBV19 and TRBJ2-7; D is possibly TRBD2 (5 bases). With 9 bases removed from V and 7 bases from J, the gap between germline ends came to 34 bases. CDR3 length: 18 amino acids. Germline values: CDR1 LNHDA, CDR2 SQIVND (reference sequence). The CDR3: CASAREAGNRRFSREQYF. Written as DNA, the CDR3 is TGTGCCAGCGCTAGAGAGGCCGGGAACCGACGGTTTTCACGGGAGCAGTACTTC. The variable domain in full, with the rest retrieved from reference TRBV19 and TRBJ2-7, is DGGITQSPKYLFRKEGQNVTLSCEQNLNHDAMYWYRQDPGQGLRLIYYSQIVNDFQKGDIAEGYSVSREKKESFPLTVTSAQKNPTAFYLCASAREAGNRRFSREQYFGPGTRLTVT.

The gene calls are TRBV2 and TRBJ1-6; no definite D call. The CDR3 sequence is 14 residues long. Looked up from germline, CDR1 is SNHLY and CDR2 is FYNNEI. V was trimmed by 5 bases and J by 15 bases, leaving 20 bases between them. The CDR3 loop reads CASSSRREKSDLHF. The CDR3 nucleotides are TGTGCCAGCAGTTCTCGGAGGGAAAAGAGCGACCTCCACTTT.

The chain couples TRBV27 to TRBJ2-5; D not certain. Germline assignment: CDR1 MNHEY and CDR2 SMNVEV (reference sequence). V gave up 2 bases and J gave up 1 base, with 11 bases separating them. The CDR3 totals 15 residues. The CDR3 coding sequence is TGTGCCAGCAGTTTAACCAATAGCTTCCAAGAGACCCAGTACTTC. Translation: CASSLTNSFQETQYF.

Notes on this clone: This CDR3 is also generated by other DNA sequences in the sample. This chain connects TRBV5-4 to TRBJ2-2; 13 bases are a match to TRBD2. From germline, CDR1 is SGHNT and CDR2 YYREEE (reference sequence). The V segment lost 3 bases and the J segment 4 bases; nucleotides outside the gene matches: 3. This CDR3 spans 16 amino acids. Here the CDR3 reads CASSSGLAGVTGELFF. In DNA, the CDR3 is TGTGCCAGCAGCTCCGGACTAGCGGGGGTCACCGGGGAGCTGTTTTTT.

This chain connects TRBV12-5 to TRBJ2-5; tentatively, D is TRBD2 (5 bases). The CDR3 is made up of 10 amino acids. Germline-derived CDR1 and CDR2 are LGHNT and FRNRAP. The ends were cut back, 7 bases at V and 5 bases at J, with 5 bases in the middle. CDR3 bases: TGTGCTAGTGCGGGGGAGACCCAGTACTTC. Protein product: CASAGETQYF.

The chain uses TRBV5-6 and TRBJ2-3, with a possible D match to TRBD2 (6 bases). The ends were cut back, 0 bases at V and 4 bases at J, with 6 bases in the middle. Germline lookup yields CDR1 SGHDT and CDR2 YYEEEE. The CDR3 consists of 13 residues. This CDR3 reads CASSLAGADTQYF. CDR3 nucleotide sequence: TGTGCCAGCAGCTTGGCGGGAGCAGATACGCAGTATTTT.

The V and J genes are TRBV11-3 and TRBJ1-2; a possible D gene is TRBD1 (5 bases). The germline V and J ends were trimmed by 1 base and 6 bases, with 12 bases remaining between them. Germline V gene data show CDR1 as SGHNT and CDR2 as YENEEA. This CDR3 region has 14 residues. The DNA for the CDR3 is TGTGCCAGCAGCTTAGCAGGCCCCAGGGATGGCTACACCTTC. Amino acids: CASSLAGPRDGYTF. Together with reference TRBV11-3 and TRBJ1-2, the CDR3 gives the full variable domain: EAGVVQSPRYKIIEKKQPVAFWCNPISGHNTLYWYLQNLGQGPELLIRYENEEAVDDSQLPKDRFSAERLKGVDSTLKIQPAELGDSAVYLCASSLAGPRDGYTFGSGTRLTVV.

In nucleotides, the CDR3 is TGTGCCAGCAGGCCAAGGGAGGGGACTAGCGGGGGCAGGGATGAGCAGTTCTTC. Protein: CASRPREGTSGGRDEQFF. V and J are TRBV2 and TRBJ2-1; 14 nucleotides agree with TRBD2. CDR1 and CDR2 from the germline V gene are SNHLY and FYNNEI. V shed 6 bases, J shed 8 bases, and the junction held 15 bases outside the gene matches. The CDR3 totals 18 residues.

The chain combines TRBV7-2 with TRBJ2-1; 9 bases align to TRBD2. V lost 3 bases to trimming and J lost 5 bases; unmatched junction nucleotides: 2. This CDR3 comprises 14 residues. CDR1 SGHTA and CDR2 FQGNSA come from the germline V gene. The CDR3 bases are TGTGCCAGCAGCTTGACTAGCGGCAACAATGAGCAGTTCTTC. This encodes CASSLTSGNNEQFF.

The V and J genes are TRBV2 and TRBJ2-7; 8 nucleotides align to TRBD1. The CDR3 contains 14 residues. V dropped 6 bases and J dropped 6; count of bases not matched to a gene: 10. The V gene's germline CDR1 is SNHLY and CDR2 FYNNEI. The CDR3 DNA sequence: TGTGCCAGCAGAGGTACAGGGGGTATCGGCGAGCAGTACTTC. Its protein product is CASRGTGGIGEQYF.

V usage is TRBV15 and J usage is TRBJ1-2; 8 bases map to TRBD1. In germline, CDR1 is LNHNV, CDR2 YYDKDF (reference sequence). V lost 8 bases to trimming and J lost 8 bases; unmatched junction nucleotides: 13. This CDR3 contains 14 residues. CDR3 sequence: CATGTGTPGGGYTF. The CDR3 bases are TGTGCCACCGGGACAGGCACCCCTGGAGGAGGCTACACCTTC.

This chain links TRBV19 with TRBJ1-1; D is perhaps TRBD1 (6 bases). This CDR3 is built from 15 residues. V was pared by 0 bases and J by 2 bases, with 10 bases between. From germline, CDR1 is LNHDA and CDR2 SQIVND (reference sequence). Here the CDR3 reads CASSIDGGANTEAFF. CDR3 DNA sequence: TGTGCCAGTAGTATAGATGGGGGCGCTAACACTGAAGCTTTCTTT. The complete variable domain, with remaining parts taken from reference TRBV19 and TRBJ1-1, reads DGGITQSPKYLFRKEGQNVTLSCEQNLNHDAMYWYRQDPGQGLRLIYYSQIVNDFQKGDIAEGYSVSREKKESFPLTVTSAQKNPTAFYLCASSIDGGANTEAFFGQGTRLTVV.

The J gene is TRBJ1-5, the V gene TRBV5-5; 7 bases match TRBD1. The germline V gene encodes CDR1 SGHKS and CDR2 YYEKEE (reference sequence). J gave up 4 bases and V 0 bases, and 16 bases lay outside the gene matches. This CDR3 is built from 19 residues. Written as DNA, the CDR3 is TGTGCCAGCAGCTTGGCTCAGGGTGGTGGCGGACAGGTGAATCAGCCCCAGCATTTT. Amino acids: CASSLAQGGGGQVNQPQHF.

About this clone itself: The sample holds other DNA sequences that translate to the same CDR3. This rearrangement joins TRBV18 to TRBJ1-1; D remains ambiguous. V shed 4 bases and J shed 1 base, with 7 bases lying between them. This CDR3 contains 13 residues. Germline-derived CDR1 and CDR2 are KGHSH and LQKENI. The CDR3 DNA reads as TGTGCCAGCTCACGAGGAGGGAACACTGAAGCTTTCTTT. Protein product: CASSRGGNTEAFF.

This clone has only one observation. This rearrangement joins TRBV13 to TRBJ1-2; tentative D call: TRBD1 (6 bases). From germline, CDR1 is PRHDT and CDR2 FYEKMQ (reference sequence). This CDR3 region has 15 residues. V gave up 3 bases and J gave up 4 bases, with 15 bases separating them. CDR3 coding DNA: TGTGCCAGCAGCTTGAGACAGGCGGCAGTCTATGGCTACACCTTC. Its translation is CASSLRQAAVYGYTF. Drawing the rest from reference TRBV13 and TRBJ1-2, the complete variable domain is AAGVIQSPRHLIKEKRETATLKCYPIPRHDTVYWYQQGPGQDPQFLISFYEKMQSDKGSIPDRFSAQQFSDYHSELNMSSLELGDSALYFCASSLRQAAVYGYTFGSGTRLTVV.

To note about this clone: Mismatch with germline at one junction end may stem from a read error. The CDR3 spells CASSLQGADQSQHF. The CDR3 region has the DNA TGTGCCAGCAGTTTACAGGGGGCCGATCAGTCCCAGCATTTT. The rearrangement uses TRBV27 and TRBJ1-5; TRBD1 matches 8 bases. Germline values: CDR1 MNHEY, CDR2 SMNVEV (reference sequence). This CDR3 has 14 residues.